These 17 T cell receptor beta chains originate from one sample sequenced in a study of T cell repertoires in cytomegalovirus infection. Each CDR3 protein gets one entry after TCRdb re-called the reads with MiXCR. The table includes some 350,000 distinct CDR3 sequences, 15% to 20% detected once. Material: PBMCs. These receptors all come from a human donor in good health (CMV status not recorded). Some clones in this sample may be carry-over from other donors' samples.

Points on this clonotype: A read error may be the cause here, since a much bigger clone is one base away. This rearrangement joins TRBV7-2 to TRBJ1-5; D remains unclear. The germline CDR1 and CDR2 sequences are SGHTA and FQGNSA. The CDR3 runs to 13 residues. Here the CDR3 DNA reads TGTGCCAGAAGCTTGCCTGGGGATCAGCCCCAGCATTTT. It codes for CARSLPGDQPQHF.

V and J are TRBV10-3 and TRBJ2-6, with 7 bases lining up with TRBD1. The CDR3 has 15 residues. Germline V lookup: CDR1 ENHRY, CDR2 SYGVKD. J lost 2 bases, V lost 6 bases, and 4 bases had no gene match. The CDR3 loop is CAISQTGAGANVLTF. DNA for the CDR3: TGTGCCATCAGCCAAACAGGGGCTGGGGCCAACGTCCTGACTTTC.

The chain uses TRBV28 and TRBJ2-1; 13 positions match TRBD2. V lost 7 bases and J lost 6; bases outside the gene matches: 15. The CDR3 is 18 amino acids. Germline CDR1 reads MDHEN; CDR2 reads SYDVKM. CDR3 sequence (DNA): TGTGCCAGCAACACCCGACTAGCGGGGGGCCAGGCCATCAATGAGCAGTTCTTC. Amino acid sequence: CASNTRLAGGQAINEQFF.

The table lists this clonotype with a few counts. This chain links TRBV6-1 with TRBJ2-5; tentatively, D is TRBD1 or TRBD2 (5 bases each). The germline V gene encodes CDR1 MNHNS and CDR2 SASEGT. The CDR3 loop spans 14 amino acids. V dropped 8 bases and J dropped 7 bases, with 20 bases sitting between them. The CDR3 spells CASATLGTLGTQYF. In DNA, the CDR3 is TGTGCCAGCGCAACCCTGGGGACCCTTGGGACCCAGTACTTC.

At least ten counts were recorded for this clonotype. The rearrangement uses TRBV7-9 and TRBJ2-1; no reliable D call. V was shortened by 7 bases and J by 4 bases, with 17 bases between the two germline ends. The germline V gene has CDR1 SEHNR and CDR2 FQNEAQ (reference sequence). This CDR3 has 15 amino acids. This CDR3 is CASISATNRYNEQFF. The CDR3 bases are TGTGCCAGCATCTCAGCCACAAATAGGTACAATGAGCAGTTCTTC.

V and J are TRBV19 and TRBJ2-5; D remains unclear. The CDR3 has 12 amino acids. Per germline, CDR1 LNHDA and CDR2 SQIVND (reference sequence). The V end lost 10 bases, the J end lost 4 bases, and 13 bases lay between the germline ends. The CDR3 DNA reads as TGTGCCACCACCAATCAACGAGAGACCCAGTACTTC. Its translation: CATTNQRETQYF.

This clonotype showed up many times. The chain uses TRBV7-2 and TRBJ1-2; 12 positions match TRBD1. V was pared by 5 bases and J by 8 bases, with 9 bases of the junction left unmatched. This CDR3 is 15 amino acids long. Germline lookup yields CDR1 SGHTA and CDR2 FQGNSA. The CDR3 coding sequence is TGTGCCAGCAGCCTATCCGGGACAGGGGGCAAAGGCTACACCTTC. This sequence encodes CASSLSGTGGKGYTF.

This chain uses TRBV12-3 or TRBV12-4 with TRBJ1-5; a weak D match, TRBD1 (6 bases). The CDR3 is made up of 15 amino acids. V lost 2 bases, J lost 6 bases, and 14 bases lay in between. CDR3 DNA sequence: TGTGCCAGCAGTTTAAGACAGGTGGGAAGTCAGCCCCAGCATTTT. This sequence encodes CASSLRQVGSQPQHF.

This clonotype was seen more than once but under ten times. This sequence joins TRBV29-1 and TRBJ2-5; D may be TRBD2 (6 bases). Germline V gene sequence: CDR1 SQVTM, CDR2 ANQGSEA. Trimming shortened V by 3 bases and J by 7 bases, and 21 bases separated the two germline ends. CDR3 length: 15 amino acids. The CDR3, as DNA: TGCAGCGTTGAGCCGGCGGGCGGGGCTATTGCGACCCAGTACTTC. Translated: CSVEPAGGAIATQYF.

This clonotype was counted between two and nine times. The chain is built from TRBV11-2 and TRBJ1-1, with D perhaps TRBD1 (6 bases). Deletions cut 2 bases from V and 4 bases from J, with 11 bases between. The germline V gene has CDR1 SGHAT and CDR2 FQNNGV. The CDR3 has 14 residues. CDR3 loop: CASSLNQGFTEAFF. The CDR3 DNA sequence: TGTGCCAGCAGCTTAAACCAGGGGTTCACTGAAGCTTTCTTT.

The chain employs TRBV20-1 and TRBJ2-3; 12 nucleotides agree with TRBD1. CDR3 length: 15 amino acids. V gave up 5 bases and J gave up 4 bases; unmatched junction bases: 7. Germline CDR1 DFQATT, CDR2 SNEGSKA (reference sequence). CDR3 loop: CSARDRGRTADTQYF. Written as DNA, the CDR3 is TGCAGTGCTCGGGACAGGGGGCGGACCGCAGATACGCAGTATTTT.

This clonotype was found many times. V gene TRBV12-3 or TRBV12-4 combines with J gene TRBJ2-2; D is uncertain. V lost 6 bases and J 1 base, leaving 9 bases between the germline ends. The CDR3 covers 14 residues. CDR3 sequence reads: CASSPSGNTGELFF. In DNA, the CDR3 is TGTGCCAGCAGCCCCTCTGGGAACACCGGGGAGCTGTTTTTT.

The V and J genes are TRBV3-1 and TRBJ1-1; weak D call: TRBD1 (6 bases). The CDR3 spans 14 residues. V dropped 8 bases and J dropped 4 bases, with 17 bases sitting between them. Germline assignment: CDR1 LGHDT and CDR2 YNNKEL (reference sequence). The CDR3 reads CASLWGPEATEAFF. CDR3 DNA sequence: TGTGCCAGCTTATGGGGGCCAGAAGCCACTGAAGCTTTCTTT.

This rearrangement joins TRBV12-3 or TRBV12-4 to TRBJ1-2; the D is unclear. The V gene lost 4 bases and the J gene lost 4 bases, with 10 bases spanning the gap. This CDR3 is 13 amino acids long. The CDR3 DNA reads as TGTGCCAGCAGTTCGACTGTGTTCTATGGCTACACCTTC. This translates into CASSSTVFYGYTF.

This clonotype was observed a few times. V gene TRBV12-3 or TRBV12-4 combines with J gene TRBJ2-7; D may be TRBD2 (5 bases). The germline V and J ends were trimmed by 3 bases and 7 bases, with 7 bases remaining between them. The CDR3 is 11 residues long. The CDR3 DNA reads TGTGCCAGCAGTTTCTCGGGAGAGCAGTACTTC. Amino acid sequence: CASSFSGEQYF.

This clonotype was counted at least ten times. The rearrangement links TRBV6-1 to TRBJ2-1; a possible D gene is TRBD1 (5 bases). CDR3 length: 16 amino acids. V lost 7 bases and J lost 8, with 24 bases in between. CDR1 and CDR2 from the germline V gene are MNHNS and SASEGT. The CDR3 nucleotides are TGTGCCAGCACTCACCGACAGATGTTCCTCTTGGATGAGCAGTTCTTC. Translated: CASTHRQMFLLDEQFF.

In its sample, this clonotype was seen many times. The V call is TRBV7-2, the J call TRBJ1-1; perhaps TRBD1 as D (5 bases). The CDR3 runs to 14 residues. Germline values: CDR1 SGHTA, CDR2 FQGNSA. The V gene lost 5 bases and the J gene lost 0 bases, with 10 bases spanning the gap. The CDR3 bases are TGTGCCAGCAGCACCCAGGGCATGAACACTGAAGCTTTCTTT. Translated, it gives CASSTQGMNTEAFF. Supplemented by reference TRBV7-2 and TRBJ1-1, the full variable domain reads GAGVSQSPSNKVTEKGKDVELRCDPISGHTALYWYRQSLGQGLEFLIYFQGNSAPDKSGLPSDRFSAERTGGSVSTLTIQRTQQEDSAVYLCASSTQGMNTEAFFGQGTRLTVV.